This T cell receptor beta chain was sequenced for a study of memory CD4+ T cells and cytomegalovirus serostatus. Across the whole study: Healthy Belgian adult donors included roughly ten CMV-positive and some 23 CMV-negative people. Overall study findings and caveats: A US-trained random forest predicted CMV serostatus with median AUC roughly 0.9. About 40% of the roughly 160 known CMV-associated TCRbeta sequences appeared in CD4+ memory.

Some clones are missing from TCRdb's copy, which holds only in-frame ones; the method was immunoSEQ multiplex PCR. In the table there are roughly 48,000 clones, around four fifths of which are singletons. Single viable CD3+CD4+CD8-CD45RO+ cells were sorted as the memory CD4+ T cells. CD4+ T cells were isolated by positive magnetic selection. Of note for this clone: Its antigen is unidentified.

This TCR came from an adult in good health and CMV-seropositive. The sample was memory CD4+ T cells from blood.

The CDR3 here is CASSQDSYLGPEAFF. The CDR3 DNA sequence: TGTGCCAGCAGCCAAGATAGTTATTTGGGACCTGAAGCTTTCTTT. The chain carries TRBV14 and TRBJ1-1, with a possible D match to TRBD1 (5 bases). Per germline, CDR1 SGHDN and CDR2 FVKESK. The CDR3 runs 15 residues. Trimming left V 0 bases short and J 6 bases short, with 14 bases between.